The text below deals with one T cell receptor (beta chain). The data originate from a study of CD8 T cells in Susac syndrome. Trimming took 8 bases from V and 4 from J; bases not matched to a gene: 12. The CDR3 has 16 amino acids. Germline CDR1 reads ENHRY; CDR2 reads SYGVKD. CD8+ and CD4+ T cells taken from blood had their TCR beta sequenced. An amount of RNA that ranged from roughly 0.5 to 1 ug was reverse transcribed with random hexamers. From the immunoSEQ multiplex PCR reads, TCRdb called clonotypes with MiXCR, one entry per CDR3 protein. The sample consists of about 280,000 distinct CDR3 sequences, roughly 84% of them appearing once.

The genes are TRBV10-3 and TRBJ2-1, with 9 bases lining up with TRBD2. Sequenced input: CD8+ T cells from PBMCs. This clonotype originated in a human donor with multiple sclerosis. CDR3 nucleotide sequence: TGTGCCATCCGAAGCCCGGTCAGCGGGAGGTACAATGAGCAGTTCTTC. Residues: CAIRSPVSGRYNEQFF.